The 31 T cell receptor beta chains in this list originate from one sample, sequenced in a study of beta chain features in type 1 diabetes (dated by TCRdb to 2017 to 2018). The library was prepared using the immunoSEQ multiplex PCR assay. All of the isolated RNA was reverse transcribed with the High Capacity cDNA Reverse Transcription Kit, so expressed TCRB transcripts were sequenced. Imported from immuneACCESS, the table was reduced by TCRdb to in-frame sequences with V and J called. These copies leave out some clones; in studies compared against another copy, an unresolved V gene accounts for under half, and the cause of the remainder is not known. Across this sample there are more than 300,000 clones, with 10% to 15% seen only once. The ten most abundant clones make up 0.017% of the sample. Sequencing input: naive CD4+ T cells from blood. In light of the paper, this sample's cell subset or site label describes: true naive CD4+ T cells. The receptor set was obtained from a man aged 18 to 35 in good health.

This clone was detected a few times. The genes are TRBV30 and TRBJ1-5; maybe TRBD1 (5 bases). The CDR3 is made up of 14 amino acids. V was trimmed by 0 bases and J by 5 bases, leaving 11 bases between them. The V gene's germline CDR1 is GTSNPN and CDR2 SVGIG (reference sequence). The CDR3 coding sequence is TGTGCCTGGAGTGTCCGCAGGGTGTATCAGCCCCAGCATTTT. It encodes CAWSVRRVYQPQHF. The whole variable domain, filled in from reference TRBV30 and TRBJ1-5, reads SQTIHQWPATLVQPVGSPLSLECTVEGTSNPNLYWYRQAAGRGLQLLFYSVGIGQISSEVPQNLSASRPQDRQFILSSKKLLLSDSGFYLCAWSVRRVYQPQHFGDGTRLSIL.

In this sample, this clone turned up a few times. The CDR3 sequence: CASSLATAGLDYEQYF. CDR3 nucleotide sequence: TGCGCCAGCAGCTTGGCAACGGCAGGCCTTGACTACGAGCAGTACTTC. This chain links TRBV5-1 with TRBJ2-7; D is unclear. CDR3 length equals 16 residues. V lost 0 bases to trimming and J lost 3 bases, with 16 bases between them. Germline CDR1 SGHRS, CDR2 YFSETQ.

A few counts support this clone. The chain combines TRBV6-6 with TRBJ1-4; 9 nucleotides align to TRBD1. The germline gives CDR1 MNHNY, CDR2 SVGAGI (reference sequence). V was pared by 4 bases and J by 7 bases, with 4 bases of the junction left unmatched. CDR3 size: 14 residues. DNA for the CDR3: TGTGCCAGCAGTTCGGGACAGGGCATTGAAAAACTGTTTTTT. Translated, it gives CASSSGQGIEKLFF.

The chain links TRBV6-1 to TRBJ1-2; possible D gene TRBD1, 6 bases. Looked up from germline, CDR1 is MNHNS and CDR2 is SASEGT. Trimming cost V 4 bases and J 4 bases, with 10 bases left between them. The CDR3 covers 13 residues. CDR3 amino acids: CASSGQVAYGYTF. In DNA, the CDR3 is TGTGCCAGCAGTGGACAGGTTGCCTATGGCTACACCTTC.

V is TRBV28 and J is TRBJ1-2; the match to TRBD1 covers 9 bases. CDR1 is MDHEN and CDR2 is SYDVKM in the germline V gene. This CDR3 has 14 amino acids. V lost 6 bases to trimming and J lost 4 bases; unmatched junction nucleotides: 6. The DNA for the CDR3 is TGTGCCAGCAGATCGGGACAGGGACCCTATGGCTACACCTTC. Amino acid sequence: CASRSGQGPYGYTF.

This clone was observed a few times. DNA of the CDR3: TGTGCCTGGAGCGCGAACGACAGGGGATCAGATACGCAGTATTTT. This translates into CAWSANDRGSDTQYF. The gene calls are TRBV30 and TRBJ2-3, with 8 bases lining up with TRBD1. Germline V lookup: CDR1 GTSNPN, CDR2 SVGIG (reference sequence). Germline trimming cut 3 bases from V and 4 bases from J; bases unmatched to any gene: 9. CDR3 length: 15 residues.

There are a few counts of this clone. The chain has TRBV28 and TRBJ2-7, with D possibly being TRBD1 (6 bases). The CDR3 extends over 16 amino acids. The V gene lost 2 bases and the J gene lost 0 bases, with 14 bases spanning the gap. Germline CDR1 reads MDHEN; CDR2 reads SYDVKM. In DNA, the CDR3 is TGTGCCAGCAGTTTAGAGAGGGGGTTAAGCTCCTACGAGCAGTACTTC. Its translation is CASSLERGLSSYEQYF.

This clone was counted a few times. V usage is TRBV9 and J usage is TRBJ2-7, with 13 bases lining up with TRBD2. Germline values: CDR1 SGDLS, CDR2 YYNGEE. J was trimmed by 0 bases and V by 4 bases; bases with no gene match: 4. CDR3 size: 16 residues. CDR3 region: CASSPRTSGSSYEQYF. The CDR3 DNA is TGTGCCAGCAGCCCCCGGACTAGCGGGAGCTCCTACGAGCAGTACTTC.

The rearrangement uses TRBV2 and TRBJ1-3, with D possibly TRBD1 on 5 matching bases. V dropped 6 bases and J dropped 4 bases, with 13 bases sitting between them. Germline V gene lookup returns CDR1 SNHLY and CDR2 FYNNEI. CDR3 length: 14 amino acids. The CDR3 nucleotides read TGTGCCAGCAGCGCAGGGTCTTCAGGAAACACCATATATTTT. The encoded protein is CASSAGSSGNTIYF. The full variable domain, with the rest looked up from reference TRBV2 and TRBJ1-3, is EPEVTQTPSHQVTQMGQEVILRCVPISNHLYFYWYRQILGQKVEFLVSFYNNEISEKSEIFDDQFSVERPDGSNFTLKIRSTKLEDSAMYFCASSAGSSGNTIYFGEGSWLTVV.

The V and J genes are TRBV2 and TRBJ1-1, with 7 bases lining up with TRBD1. J was trimmed by 4 bases and V by 6 bases; bases with no gene match: 8. The CDR3 has 14 residues. The V gene's germline CDR1 is SNHLY and CDR2 FYNNEI. CDR3 sequence: CASSGDRDSTEAFF. The CDR3 region has the DNA TGTGCCAGCAGCGGGGACAGAGACAGCACTGAAGCTTTCTTT.

There are a few counts of this clone. The V gene is TRBV5-1, the J gene TRBJ2-1; tentative D call: TRBD1 (6 bases). The germline V and J ends were trimmed by 4 bases and 7 bases, with 12 bases remaining between them. The CDR3 runs to 13 residues. The germline CDR1 and CDR2 sequences are SGHRS and YFSETQ. CDR3 in amino acids: CASSMSGVNEQFF. DNA for the CDR3: TGCGCCAGCAGCATGTCAGGGGTTAATGAGCAGTTCTTC. Full variable domain (remainder filled in from reference TRBV5-1 and TRBJ2-1): KAGVTQTPRYLIKTRGQQVTLSCSPISGHRSVSWYQQTPGQGLQFLFEYFSETQRNKGNFPGRFSGRQFSNSRSEMNVSTLELGDSALYLCASSMSGVNEQFFGPGTRLTVL.

The chain joins TRBV7-9 to TRBJ1-2; tentatively, D is TRBD1 (5 bases). Trimming pared 1 base from V and 12 bases from J, leaving 9 bases between. CDR3 length: 11 amino acids. In germline, CDR1 is SEHNR, CDR2 FQNEAQ (reference sequence). The chain's CDR3 is CASSLEGIDTF. The DNA for the CDR3 is TGTGCCAGCAGCTTAGAGGGGATCGACACCTTC.

To note about this clone: A read error may produce the germline difference seen at one junction end. The chain couples TRBV18 to TRBJ1-5; 7 bases map to TRBD1. There are 16 residues in the CDR3. The V gene's germline CDR1 is KGHSH and CDR2 LQKENI. CDR3 residues: CASSPQGPGGSQPQHF. The CDR3 DNA is TGTGCCAGCTCGCCACAGGGACCAGGGGGGAGTCAGCCCCAGCATTTT.

In its sample, this clone was seen a few times. The CDR3 bases are TGTGCCATCAGTGACCGACACACGGATAGCAATCAGCCCCAGCATTTT. Amino acids: CAISDRHTDSNQPQHF. The rearrangement uses TRBV10-3 and TRBJ1-5; no firm D call. V gave up 3 bases and J gave up 0 bases, with 12 bases separating them. Looked up from germline, CDR1 is ENHRY and CDR2 is SYGVKD. The length of the CDR3 is 16 residues.

The sample holds a few counts of this clone. This chain uses TRBV29-1 with TRBJ1-1; 7 nucleotides align to TRBD1. Germline V gives CDR1 SQVTM, CDR2 ANQGSEA. The length of the CDR3 is 13 residues. V trimming: 6 bases; J trimming: 1 base; junction bases outside the gene matches: 5. Written as DNA, the CDR3 is TGCAGCGTACCTGGGGACAGGAACACTGAAGCTTTCTTT. This encodes CSVPGDRNTEAFF.

This clone has only a few counts. The rearrangement links TRBV20-1 to TRBJ2-7; D gene unclear. CDR3 length: 11 residues. Trimming left V 5 bases short and J 0 bases short, with 5 bases between. Per the germline V gene, CDR1 is DFQATT and CDR2 is SNEGSKA (reference sequence). This chain's CDR3 is CSASSSYEQYF. CDR3 in DNA: TGCAGTGCTTCTAGCTCCTACGAGCAGTACTTC.

This clone was counted only a few times. The chain is built from TRBV10-3 and TRBJ2-7, with 9 bases matching TRBD1. The CDR3 totals 14 residues. V trimming: 6 bases; J trimming: 1 base; junction bases outside the gene matches: 4. The germline CDR1 and CDR2 sequences are ENHRY and SYGVKD. CDR3 residues: CAIRGQGGSYEQYF. In nucleotides, the CDR3 is TGTGCCATCAGGGGACAGGGAGGGTCCTACGAGCAGTACTTC.

This clone has more than one count but fewer than ten. The chain recombines TRBV30 with TRBJ1-2; D gene ambiguous. Germline-derived CDR1 and CDR2 are GTSNPN and SVGIG (reference sequence). The length of the CDR3 is 12 residues. Deletions cut 3 bases from V and 7 bases from J, with 12 bases between. CDR3 amino acids: CAWSEGGRGYTF. CDR3 sequence (DNA): TGTGCCTGGAGCGAGGGAGGTCGTGGCTACACCTTC.

The V call is TRBV30, the J call TRBJ1-1, with 9 bases fitting TRBD1. Germline values: CDR1 GTSNPN, CDR2 SVGIG (reference sequence). J gave up 0 bases and V 5 bases, and 10 bases lay outside the gene matches. This CDR3 comprises 16 residues. CDR3 bases: TGTGCCTGGGCCCAACACAGGGGGCGCGTGAACACTGAAGCTTTCTTT. Its translation: CAWAQHRGRVNTEAFF.

The rearrangement links TRBV20-1 to TRBJ2-5; D gene unclear. Germline CDR1 reads DFQATT; CDR2 reads SNEGSKA (reference sequence). The CDR3 loop spans 10 amino acids. V was cut by 6 bases and J by 5 bases, with 7 bases left in between. CDR3 in DNA: TGCAGTGCAGGAGAGGAGACCCAGTACTTC. Protein sequence: CSAGEETQYF.

This clone was detected a few times. V gene TRBV4-3 combines with J gene TRBJ2-6, with a possible D match to TRBD2 (6 bases). Trimming took off 3 bases at V and 4 bases at J, with 13 bases between the two ends. The CDR3 is made up of 16 amino acids. Germline CDR1 reads LGHNA; CDR2 reads YSLEER. DNA of the CDR3: TGCGCCAGCAGCCATCTTGGAGGGGTGGGGGCCAACGTCCTGACTTTC. Translating gives CASSHLGGVGANVLTF.

This clone came up a few times. The V gene is TRBV6-1, the J gene TRBJ2-4; D possibly corresponds to TRBD1 (6 bases). The CDR3 runs to 14 residues. Germline lookup yields CDR1 MNHNS and CDR2 SASEGT. Trimming shortened V by 6 bases and J by 8 bases, and 17 bases separated the two germline ends. CDR3 residues: CASSPRRQGHIQYF. CDR3 bases: TGTGCCAGCAGCCCCCGTCGGCAGGGGCACATTCAGTACTTC.

This clone has just a few counts. The rearrangement joins TRBV28 to TRBJ1-2; possibly TRBD1 for D (5 bases). The CDR3 length is 16 residues. Germline CDR1 and CDR2: MDHEN and SYDVKM. The V gene lost 0 bases and the J gene lost 1 base, with 12 bases spanning the gap. CDR3 nucleotide sequence: TGTGCCAGCAGTTTATGGTCGGCAGGGCGTAACTATGGCTACACCTTC. This translates into CASSLWSAGRNYGYTF.

This clone was picked up a small number of times. This chain links TRBV27 with TRBJ2-1; 9 bases agree with TRBD2. Germline V lookup: CDR1 MNHEY, CDR2 SMNVEV (reference sequence). With V trimmed by 8 bases and J by 9 bases, 14 bases remained unmatched. CDR3 length: 15 residues. CDR3 amino acids: CASQRGGRGFGEQFF. The DNA for the CDR3 is TGTGCCAGCCAACGGGGCGGGAGGGGGTTCGGTGAGCAGTTCTTC.

This clone was seen more than once but under ten times. This rearrangement joins TRBV7-8 to TRBJ2-7, with D possibly TRBD1 on 5 matching bases. Between the trimmed V and J ends, which lost 1 base and 3 bases, there was a span of 13 bases. The CDR3 totals 15 residues. Germline V gene data show CDR1 as SGHVS and CDR2 as FQNEAQ. The CDR3 bases are TGTGCCAGCAGCTTAGAACAGGCAGGCGACTACGAGCAGTACTTC. Translating gives CASSLEQAGDYEQYF.

V and J are TRBV28 and TRBJ1-5, with D maybe TRBD1 (5 bases). V dropped 4 bases and J dropped 1 base, with 14 bases sitting between them. The CDR3 consists of 16 residues. The germline gives CDR1 MDHEN, CDR2 SYDVKM. CDR3 sequence: CASSSAAAGSNQPQHF. The DNA for the CDR3 is TGTGCCAGCAGTTCGGCGGCGGCAGGGAGCAATCAGCCCCAGCATTTT.

This clone occurred a few times. V is TRBV5-4 and J is TRBJ2-5; D is unclear. Per the germline V gene, CDR1 is SGHNT and CDR2 is YYREEE (reference sequence). The CDR3 has 15 residues. V was pared by 0 bases and J by 4 bases, with 13 bases between. The CDR3 DNA reads as TGTGCCAGCAGCTTGGGACTCCCCCCGCGAGAGACCCAGTACTTC. Its protein is CASSLGLPPRETQYF.

The V and J genes are TRBV11-2 and TRBJ2-2, with D unclear. The CDR3 runs to 13 residues. Trimming shortened V by 4 bases and J by 4 bases, and 7 bases separated the two germline ends. Per the germline V gene, CDR1 is SGHAT and CDR2 is FQNNGV. CDR3 region: CASSSITTGELFF. As DNA, the CDR3 is TGTGCCAGCAGCTCTATTACCACCGGGGAGCTGTTTTTT.

The chain joins TRBV7-9 to TRBJ1-5; D gene uncertain. With 3 bases removed from V and 6 bases from J, the gap between germline ends came to 6 bases. The CDR3 is made up of 12 amino acids. CDR1 and CDR2 (germline): SEHNR, FQNEAQ (reference sequence). CDR3 nucleotide sequence: TGTGCCAGCAGCTTTCAGGCTCAGCCCCAGCATTTT. This translates into CASSFQAQPQHF.

A few counts support this clone. V is TRBV7-9 and J is TRBJ2-7, with D tentatively TRBD1 (5 bases). The V and J ends lost 1 base and 2 bases respectively, with 9 bases between them. The germline V gene has CDR1 SEHNR and CDR2 FQNEAQ (reference sequence). The CDR3 contains 14 residues. The CDR3 coding sequence is TGTGCCAGCAGCTTAGGGACACAGACCTACGAGCAGTACTTC. Amino acid sequence: CASSLGTQTYEQYF.

The genes are TRBV5-1 and TRBJ2-2, with a tentative D call TRBD1 (5 bases). This CDR3 spans 14 amino acids. The germline gives CDR1 SGHRS, CDR2 YFSETQ. V dropped 3 bases and J dropped 0 bases, with 6 bases sitting between them. This CDR3 reads CASSSTANTGELFF. The CDR3 nucleotides read TGCGCCAGCAGCTCGACAGCGAACACCGGGGAGCTGTTTTTT. Full variable domain (outside the CDR3, taken from reference TRBV5-1 and TRBJ2-2): KAGVTQTPRYLIKTRGQQVTLSCSPISGHRSVSWYQQTPGQGLQFLFEYFSETQRNKGNFPGRFSGRQFSNSRSEMNVSTLELGDSALYLCASSSTANTGELFFGEGSRLTVL.